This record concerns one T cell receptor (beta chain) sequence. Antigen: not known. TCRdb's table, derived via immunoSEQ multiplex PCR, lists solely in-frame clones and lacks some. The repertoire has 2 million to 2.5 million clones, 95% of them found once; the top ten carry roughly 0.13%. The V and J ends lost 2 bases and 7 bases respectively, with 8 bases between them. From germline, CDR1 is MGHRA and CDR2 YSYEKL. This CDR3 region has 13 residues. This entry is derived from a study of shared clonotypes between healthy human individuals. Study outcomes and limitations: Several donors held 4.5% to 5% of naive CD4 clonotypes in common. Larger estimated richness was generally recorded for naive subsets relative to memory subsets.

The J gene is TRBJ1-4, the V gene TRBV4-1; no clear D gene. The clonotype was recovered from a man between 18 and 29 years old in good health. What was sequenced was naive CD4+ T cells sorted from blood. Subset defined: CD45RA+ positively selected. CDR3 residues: CASSQNGVEKLFF. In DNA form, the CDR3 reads TGCGCCAGCAGCCAAAATGGTGTTGAAAAACTGTTTTTT.